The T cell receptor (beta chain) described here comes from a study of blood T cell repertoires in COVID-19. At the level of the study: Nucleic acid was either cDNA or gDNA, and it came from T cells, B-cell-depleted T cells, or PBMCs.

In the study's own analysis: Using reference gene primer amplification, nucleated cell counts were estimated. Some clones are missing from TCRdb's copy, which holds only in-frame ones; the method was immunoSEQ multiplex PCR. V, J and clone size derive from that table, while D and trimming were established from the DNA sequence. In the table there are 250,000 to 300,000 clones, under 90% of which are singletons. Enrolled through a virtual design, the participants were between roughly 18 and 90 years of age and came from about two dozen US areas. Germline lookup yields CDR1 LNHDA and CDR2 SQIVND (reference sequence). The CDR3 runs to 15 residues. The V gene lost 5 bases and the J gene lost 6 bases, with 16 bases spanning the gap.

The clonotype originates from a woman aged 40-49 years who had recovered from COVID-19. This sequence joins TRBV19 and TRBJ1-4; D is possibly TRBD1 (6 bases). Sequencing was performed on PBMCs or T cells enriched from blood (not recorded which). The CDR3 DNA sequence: TGTGCCAGTAGTCCCGACAGGCTTTGGGATGAAAAACTGTTTTTT. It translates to CASSPDRLWDEKLFF.